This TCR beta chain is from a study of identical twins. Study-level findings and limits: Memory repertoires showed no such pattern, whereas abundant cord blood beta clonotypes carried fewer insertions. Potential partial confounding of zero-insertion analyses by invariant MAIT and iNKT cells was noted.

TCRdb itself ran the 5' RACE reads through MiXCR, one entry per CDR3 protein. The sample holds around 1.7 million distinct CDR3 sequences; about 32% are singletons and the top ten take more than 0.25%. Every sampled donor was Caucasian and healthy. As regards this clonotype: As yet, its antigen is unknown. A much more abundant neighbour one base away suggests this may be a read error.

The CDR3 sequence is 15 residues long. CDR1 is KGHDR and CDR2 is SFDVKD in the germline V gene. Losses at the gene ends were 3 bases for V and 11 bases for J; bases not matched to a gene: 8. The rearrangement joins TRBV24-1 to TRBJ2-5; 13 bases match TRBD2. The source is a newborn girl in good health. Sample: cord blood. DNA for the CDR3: TGTGCCACCAGTGATCCGGGACTAGCGGGAAATGAGCAGTACTTC. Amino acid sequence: CATSDPGLAGNEQYF.